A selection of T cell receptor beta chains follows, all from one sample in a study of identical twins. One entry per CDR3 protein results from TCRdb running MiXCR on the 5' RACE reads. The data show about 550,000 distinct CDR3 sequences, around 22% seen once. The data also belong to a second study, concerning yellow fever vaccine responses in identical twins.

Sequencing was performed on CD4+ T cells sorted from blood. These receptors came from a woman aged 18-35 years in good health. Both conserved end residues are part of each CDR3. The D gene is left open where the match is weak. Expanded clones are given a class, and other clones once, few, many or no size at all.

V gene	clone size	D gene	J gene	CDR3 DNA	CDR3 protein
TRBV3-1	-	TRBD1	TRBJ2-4	TGTGCCAGCAGCTCACAACCGGGACAGGGGGCGGACATTCAGTACTTC	CASSSQPGQGADIQYF
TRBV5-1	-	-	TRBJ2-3	TGCGCCAGCAGCCCTTCGGTTGGCACAGATACGCAGTATTTT	CASSPSVGTDTQYF
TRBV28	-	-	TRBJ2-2	TGTGCCAGCCGCCTGTGGGACGGAGGGAACACCGGGGAGCTGTTTTTT	CASRLWDGGNTGELFF
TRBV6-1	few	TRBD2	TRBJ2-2	TGTGCCGGCAGACTAGCGGGAGCCTCGAACACCGGGGAGCTGTTTTTT	CAGRLAGASNTGELFF
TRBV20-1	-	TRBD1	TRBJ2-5	TGCAGTGCAACCCCCCCGTGGACAGGGAGAGGCGGAGAAGGGACCCAGTACTTC	CSATPPWTGRGGEGTQYF
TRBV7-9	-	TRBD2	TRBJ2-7	TGTGCCAGCAGCAAGCGGGAGGTTTCCTACGAGCAGTACTTC	CASSKREVSYEQYF
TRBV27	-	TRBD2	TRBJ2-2	TGTGCCAGCAGTTTTCGGGTAGCGGGAGTGGGTACCGGGGAGCTGTTTTTT	CASSFRVAGVGTGELFF
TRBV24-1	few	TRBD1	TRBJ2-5	TGTGCCACCAGTGATCCGACAGGGCAAGAGACCCAGTACTTC	CATSDPTGQETQYF
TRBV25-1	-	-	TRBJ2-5	TGTGCCAGCGCCTGGCTAGGGATGGGTCAAGAGACCCAGTACTTC	CASAWLGMGQETQYF
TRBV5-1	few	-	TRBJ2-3	TGCGCCAGCAGCGCAGACAGAGACACAGATACGCAGTATTTT	CASSADRDTDTQYF
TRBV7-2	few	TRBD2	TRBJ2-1	TGTGCCAGCAGCGGACGGGAGGGCGGTGAGCAGTTCTTC	CASSGREGGEQFF
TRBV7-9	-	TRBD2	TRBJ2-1	TGTGCCAGCAGCTTAACCGGGCTGGCGGGAGAGGATCTGGAGCAGTTCTTC	CASSLTGLAGEDLEQFF
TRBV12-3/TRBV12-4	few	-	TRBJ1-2	TGTGCCAGCAGTCGGGGAGGGGCCCCGGGGGTTGGCTACACCTTC	CASSRGGAPGVGYTF
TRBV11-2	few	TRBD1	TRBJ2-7	TGTGCCAGCAGCTTGGGACAGGAAGACGAGCAGTACTTC	CASSLGQEDEQYF
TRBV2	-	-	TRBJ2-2	TGTGCCAGCAACACCGACACGGACACCGGGGAGCTGTTTTTT	CASNTDTDTGELFF
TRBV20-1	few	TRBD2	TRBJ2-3	TGCAGTGCGCCCGCCAGGTTAGCGGGAATGGAAGATACGCAGTATTTT	CSAPARLAGMEDTQYF
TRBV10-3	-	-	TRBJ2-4	TGTGCCGCCAGTGACGTTCCCATAGCCAAAAACATTCAGTACTTC	CAASDVPIAKNIQYF
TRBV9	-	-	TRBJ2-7	TGTGCCAGCAGCGGCTCCGGGACGACCTACGAGCAGTACTTC	CASSGSGTTYEQYF
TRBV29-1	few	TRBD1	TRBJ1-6	TGCAGCGTACGCCGGGACAGCGATAATTCACCCCTCCACTTT	CSVRRDSDNSPLHF
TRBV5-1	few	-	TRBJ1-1	TGCGCCAGCAGCTTGGCCGGCAGGCCGCTGAACACTGAAGCTTTCTTT	CASSLAGRPLNTEAFF
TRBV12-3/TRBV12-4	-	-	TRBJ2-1	TGTGCCAGCCGATCGCGGCCCACTCTGGGTCTATCGTACAATGAGCAGTTCTTC	CASRSRPTLGLSYNEQFF
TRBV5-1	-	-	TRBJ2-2	TGCGCCAGCAGCTTGGATGTTGTGGACACCGGGGAGCTGTTTTTT	CASSLDVVDTGELFF
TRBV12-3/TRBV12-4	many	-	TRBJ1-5	TGTGCCAGCAGTCTGGATGAGGGCTCTCAGCCCCAGCATTTT	CASSLDEGSQPQHF
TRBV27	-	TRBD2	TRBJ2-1	TGTGCCAGCAGTTTACCCCGACTAGCGGGAGTGGATGAGCAGTTCTTC	CASSLPRLAGVDEQFF
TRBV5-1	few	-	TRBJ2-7	TGCGCCAGCAGCTTTGACGGTAGTTCCTACGAGCAGTACTTC	CASSFDGSSYEQYF
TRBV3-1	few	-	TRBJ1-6	TGTGCCAGCAGCCGAGCGACAGGCCGGGGGGATTCACCCCTCCACTTT	CASSRATGRGDSPLHF
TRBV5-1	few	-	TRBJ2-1	TGCGCCAGCAGCTTGGAAGGGTTAGGATCCAATGAGCAGTTCTTC	CASSLEGLGSNEQFF
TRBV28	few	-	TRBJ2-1	TGTGCCAGCAGGACGCGGGGGCTGGTCGGGAACTACAATGAGCAGTTCTTC	CASRTRGLVGNYNEQFF
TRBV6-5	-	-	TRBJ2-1	TGTGCCAGCAGTTACTCGAAATTCCATGAGCAGTTCTTC	CASSYSKFHEQFF
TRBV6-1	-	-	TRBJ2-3	TGTGCCAGCAGGGGACCAGGCTCAGATACGCAGTATTTT	CASRGPGSDTQYF
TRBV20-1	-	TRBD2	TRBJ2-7	TGCAGTGCTAGAGATGGGCGACTAGCGGGAACCTACGAGCAGTACTTC	CSARDGRLAGTYEQYF
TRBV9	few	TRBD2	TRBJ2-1	TGTGCCAGCAGCGTTTCTAGCGGGATGAAGGGTGAGCAGTTCTTC	CASSVSSGMKGEQFF
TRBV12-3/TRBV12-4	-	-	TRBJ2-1	TGTGCCAGCAGTCCCAGGGGGAGGGAGGGTCCCTACAATGAGCAGTTCTTC	CASSPRGREGPYNEQFF
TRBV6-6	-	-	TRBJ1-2	TGTGCCAGCAGCCCCGACTTTGGCTATGGCTACACCTTC	CASSPDFGYGYTF
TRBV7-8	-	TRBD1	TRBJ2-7	TGTGCCAGCAGCTTGAGGACCGGGACAGGGTCCTACGAGCAGTACTTC	CASSLRTGTGSYEQYF
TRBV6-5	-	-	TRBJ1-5	TGTGCCAGCAGTGACTCAGGGAGTGGGCAGCCCCAGCATTTT	CASSDSGSGQPQHF
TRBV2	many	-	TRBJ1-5	TGTGCCAGCAAAACAGATTATAGCAATCAGCCCCAGCATTTT	CASKTDYSNQPQHF
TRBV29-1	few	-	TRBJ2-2	TGCAGCGGGGACAAAGAAAACACCGGGGAGCTGTTTTTT	CSGDKENTGELFF
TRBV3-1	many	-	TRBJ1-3	TGTGCCAGCAGCCAAGGGGCCTCTGGAAACACCATATATTTT	CASSQGASGNTIYF
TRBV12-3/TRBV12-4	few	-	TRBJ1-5	TGTGCCAGCAGTCAGAGAGACAGGTATAGCAATCAGCCCCAGCATTTT	CASSQRDRYSNQPQHF
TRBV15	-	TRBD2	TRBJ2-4	TGTGCCACCAGCAGAGGGGTAGCGGGAGGGCCAAGGGACATTCAGTACTTC	CATSRGVAGGPRDIQYF
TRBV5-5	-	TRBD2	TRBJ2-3	TGTGCCAGCAGCTTGATAGCGGGAGAATTGGCAGATACGCAGTATTTT	CASSLIAGELADTQYF
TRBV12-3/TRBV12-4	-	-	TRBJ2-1	TGTGCCAGCACAATCGGACTGGGGGACGGTGAGCAGTTCTTC	CASTIGLGDGEQFF
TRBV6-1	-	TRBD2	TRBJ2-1	TGTGCCAGCAGCCCCTTGCTAGCGGGGTCGGATGAGCAGTTCTTC	CASSPLLAGSDEQFF
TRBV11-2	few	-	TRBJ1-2	TGTGCCAGCAGCTCCCCCCGTGCACAGGGAGAAGCTAACTATGGCTACACCTTC	CASSSPRAQGEANYGYTF
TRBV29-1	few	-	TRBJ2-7	TGCAGCGTCTTGCCTTCGCACCACATGGGGAGCGGACGACCTTACGAGCAGTACTTC	CSVLPSHHMGSGRPYEQYF
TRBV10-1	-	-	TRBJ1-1	TGCGCCAGCACCCCCGGTCCGTGGGTCACTGAAGCTTTCTTT	CASTPGPWVTEAFF
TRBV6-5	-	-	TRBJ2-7	TGTGCCAGCAGTTATAGATTGGGGGGTTCCTACGAGCAGTACTTC	CASSYRLGGSYEQYF
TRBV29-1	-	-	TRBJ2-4	TGCAGCGTTGAACCGACAGGAAACATTCAGTACTTC	CSVEPTGNIQYF
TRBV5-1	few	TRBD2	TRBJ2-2	TGCGCCAGCAGGGCCGCGGGAGGGCCAACCGGGGAGCTGTTTTTT	CASRAAGGPTGELFF
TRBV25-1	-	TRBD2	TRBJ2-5	TGTGCCAGCAGTATAGCGGGGGGCGTCCAAGAGACCCAGTACTTC	CASSIAGGVQETQYF
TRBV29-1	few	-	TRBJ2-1	TGCAGCGTTCCCGAGGGAAGGGGTAGTGGTGAGCAGTTCTTC	CSVPEGRGSGEQFF
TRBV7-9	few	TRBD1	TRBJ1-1	TGTGCCAGCAGCCCGCACGGGACAGGGAACACTGAAGCTTTCTTT	CASSPHGTGNTEAFF
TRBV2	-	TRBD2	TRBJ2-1	TGTGCCAGCAGCGTGGGACTAGCGGGGATGAATGAGCAGTTCTTC	CASSVGLAGMNEQFF
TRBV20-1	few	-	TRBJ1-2	TGCAGTGCTGGGACACTTAACTATGGCTACACCTTC	CSAGTLNYGYTF
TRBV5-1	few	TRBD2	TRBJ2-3	TGCGCCAGCAGTAACAGCGGGGGGGCCCAAGATACGCAGTATTTT	CASSNSGGAQDTQYF